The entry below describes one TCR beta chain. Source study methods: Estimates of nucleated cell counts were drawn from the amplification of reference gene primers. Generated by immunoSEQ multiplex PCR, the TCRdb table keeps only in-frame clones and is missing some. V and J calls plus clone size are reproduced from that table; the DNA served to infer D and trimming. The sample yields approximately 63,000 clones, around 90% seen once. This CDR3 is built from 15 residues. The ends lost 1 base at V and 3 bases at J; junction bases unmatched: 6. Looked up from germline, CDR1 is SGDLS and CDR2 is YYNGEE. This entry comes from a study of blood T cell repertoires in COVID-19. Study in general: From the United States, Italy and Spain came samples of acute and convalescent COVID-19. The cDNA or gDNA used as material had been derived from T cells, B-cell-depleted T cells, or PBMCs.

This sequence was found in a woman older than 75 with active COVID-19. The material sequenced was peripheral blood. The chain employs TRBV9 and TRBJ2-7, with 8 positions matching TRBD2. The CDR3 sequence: CASSVHGLADYEQYF. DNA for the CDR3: TGTGCCAGCAGCGTACACGGACTAGCAGACTACGAGCAGTACTTC.